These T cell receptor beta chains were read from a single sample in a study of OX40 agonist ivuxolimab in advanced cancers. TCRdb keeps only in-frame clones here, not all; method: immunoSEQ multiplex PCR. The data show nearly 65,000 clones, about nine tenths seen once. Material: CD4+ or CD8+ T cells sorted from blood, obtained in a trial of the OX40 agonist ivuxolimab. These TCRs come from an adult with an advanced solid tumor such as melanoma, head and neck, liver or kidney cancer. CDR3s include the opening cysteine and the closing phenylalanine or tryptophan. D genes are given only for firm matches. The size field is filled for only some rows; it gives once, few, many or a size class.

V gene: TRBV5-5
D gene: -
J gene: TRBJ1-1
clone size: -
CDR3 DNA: TGTGCCAGCAGCAGCGGGGATTGGGACACTGAAGCTTTCTTT
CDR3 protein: CASSSGDWDTEAFF

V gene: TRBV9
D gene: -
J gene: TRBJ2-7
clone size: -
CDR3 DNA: TGTGCCAGCAGCGTAAATTTCGGTTCGGCCTACGAGCAGTACTTC
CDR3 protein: CASSVNFGSAYEQYF

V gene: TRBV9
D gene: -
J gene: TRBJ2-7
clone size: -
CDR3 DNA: TGTGCCAGCAGCGCGGGGACACCCCTTGACGAGCAGTACTTC
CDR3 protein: CASSAGTPLDEQYF

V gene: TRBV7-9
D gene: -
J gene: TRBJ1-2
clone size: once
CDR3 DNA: TGTGCCAGCAGTTCATCCAGGGCCGAACCTTGGAACTATGGCTACACCTTC
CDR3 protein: CASSSSRAEPWNYGYTF

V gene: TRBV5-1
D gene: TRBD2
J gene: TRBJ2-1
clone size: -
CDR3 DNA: TGCGCCAGCAGCTTGCGGGAGGGGATGAGCTACAATGAGCAGTTCTTC
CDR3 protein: CASSLREGMSYNEQFF

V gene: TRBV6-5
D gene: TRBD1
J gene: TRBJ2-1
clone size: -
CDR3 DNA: TGTGCCAGCAGTCCCGCCGTGACAGGGATGAATGAGCAGTTCTTC
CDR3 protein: CASSPAVTGMNEQFF

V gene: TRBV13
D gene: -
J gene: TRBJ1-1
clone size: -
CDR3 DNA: TGTGCCAGCAGCTACCGAGGACAGCCGGGAGCTGAAGCTTTCTTT
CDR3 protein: CASSYRGQPGAEAFF

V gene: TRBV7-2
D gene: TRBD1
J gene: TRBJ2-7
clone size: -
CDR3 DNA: TGTGCCAGCAGCTTAACCACATCCGTGACAGGGGCTTACGAGCAGTACTTC
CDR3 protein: CASSLTTSVTGAYEQYF

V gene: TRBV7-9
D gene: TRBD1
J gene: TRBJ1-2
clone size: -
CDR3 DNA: TGTGCCAGCAGCTTGACGACAGGGGTTGGCTACACCTTC
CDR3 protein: CASSLTTGVGYTF

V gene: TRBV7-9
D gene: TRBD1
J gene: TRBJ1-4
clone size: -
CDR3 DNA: TGTGCCAGCAGCTTAGTTAGGGGGCTGGAGGAAAAACTGTTTTTT
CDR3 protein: CASSLVRGLEEKLFF

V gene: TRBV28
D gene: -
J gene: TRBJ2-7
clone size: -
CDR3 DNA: TGTGCCAGCAGTTTGGATGGTAACTACGAGCAGTACTTC
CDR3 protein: CASSLDGNYEQYF

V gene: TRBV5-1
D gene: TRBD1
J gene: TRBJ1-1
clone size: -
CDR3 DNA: TGCGCCAGCAGCTGGATGGGACAGGGGACGAACACTGAAGCTTTCTTT
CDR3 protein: CASSWMGQGTNTEAFF

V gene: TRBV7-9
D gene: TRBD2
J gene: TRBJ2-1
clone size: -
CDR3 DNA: TGTGCCAGCAGCTTTGGACTAGCGGGGACCAATGAGCAGTTCTTC
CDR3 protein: CASSFGLAGTNEQFF

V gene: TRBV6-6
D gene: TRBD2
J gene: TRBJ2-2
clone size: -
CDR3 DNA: TGTGCCAGCAGTTTCAAGGCGGGAGGAGAGGGGGAGCTGTTTTTT
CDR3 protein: CASSFKAGGEGELFF

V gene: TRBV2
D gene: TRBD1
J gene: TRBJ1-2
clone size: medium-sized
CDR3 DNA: TGTGCCAGCAGTGATGTTGAACAGGGGACGACCAACTATGGCTACACCTTC
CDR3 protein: CASSDVEQGTTNYGYTF

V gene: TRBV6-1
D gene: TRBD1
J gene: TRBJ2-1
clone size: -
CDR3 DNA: TGTGCCAGCAGGCGGACAGGGGGGAATGAGCAGTTCTTC
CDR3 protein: CASRRTGGNEQFF

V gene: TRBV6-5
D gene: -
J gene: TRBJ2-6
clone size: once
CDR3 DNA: TGTGCCAGCAGTTACTTGGGCCCTGGGGCCAACGTCCTGACTTTC
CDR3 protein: CASSYLGPGANVLTF

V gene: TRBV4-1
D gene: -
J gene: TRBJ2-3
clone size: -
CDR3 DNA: TGCGCCAGCAGCCAACGACAGGACACAGATACGCAGTATTTT
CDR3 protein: CASSQRQDTDTQYF

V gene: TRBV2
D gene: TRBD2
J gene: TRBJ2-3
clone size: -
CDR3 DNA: TGTGCCAGCCTTCTAGCGGGAGGAGCAGATACGCAGTATTTT
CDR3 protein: CASLLAGGADTQYF

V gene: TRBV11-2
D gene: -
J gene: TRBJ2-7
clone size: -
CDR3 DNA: TGTGCCAGCAGCCCTACTCTCGTTGGCGCGGGCGAGCAGTACTTC
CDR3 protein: CASSPTLVGAGEQYF

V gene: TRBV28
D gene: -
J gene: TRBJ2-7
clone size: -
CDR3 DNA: TGTGCCAGCAGTTTGTCGGACGGGAGCTCCTACGAGCAGTACTTC
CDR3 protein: CASSLSDGSSYEQYF

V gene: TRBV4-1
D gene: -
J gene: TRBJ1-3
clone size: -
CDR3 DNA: TGCGCCAGCAGCCAAGTAGAGGATGGAAACACCATATATTTT
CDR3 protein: CASSQVEDGNTIYF

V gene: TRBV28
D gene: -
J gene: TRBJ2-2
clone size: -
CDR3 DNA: TGTGCCACCCTGTCCGGGGTGAAGAACACCGGGGAGCTGTTTTTT
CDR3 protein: CATLSGVKNTGELFF

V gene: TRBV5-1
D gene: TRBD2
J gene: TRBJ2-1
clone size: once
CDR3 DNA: TGCGCCAGCAGCGCGGGACTAGCGGGAGGGGGCAATGAGCAGTTCTTC
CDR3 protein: CASSAGLAGGGNEQFF

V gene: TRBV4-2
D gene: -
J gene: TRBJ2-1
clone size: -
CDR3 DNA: TGTGCCAGCAGCCAAGATAGAGAGGTATCGTACAATGAGCAGTTCTTC
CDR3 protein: CASSQDREVSYNEQFF